The text below deals with one T cell receptor (beta chain). V was cut by 2 bases and J by 5 bases, with 12 bases left in between. CDR3 length: 15 amino acids. The germline V gene has CDR1 MNHNY and CDR2 SVGAGI (reference sequence). The data belong to a study of control samples from healthy donors and cancer patients. Clones were sequenced by immunoSEQ multiplex PCR, and TCRdb holds only the in-frame ones, with some missing. The profile covers about 140,000 clones, with about 90% appearing a single time and approximately 7.2% taken by the ten largest. This clonotype originated in a man aged 18-30 years in good health. The chain uses TRBV6-6 and TRBJ2-2; the D gene is possibly TRBD2 (6 bases). The sequencing input was blood. Here the CDR3 reads CASSYPLGGTGELFF. DNA for the CDR3: TGTGCCAGCAGTTACCCCCTCGGAGGGACCGGGGAGCTGTTTTTT.